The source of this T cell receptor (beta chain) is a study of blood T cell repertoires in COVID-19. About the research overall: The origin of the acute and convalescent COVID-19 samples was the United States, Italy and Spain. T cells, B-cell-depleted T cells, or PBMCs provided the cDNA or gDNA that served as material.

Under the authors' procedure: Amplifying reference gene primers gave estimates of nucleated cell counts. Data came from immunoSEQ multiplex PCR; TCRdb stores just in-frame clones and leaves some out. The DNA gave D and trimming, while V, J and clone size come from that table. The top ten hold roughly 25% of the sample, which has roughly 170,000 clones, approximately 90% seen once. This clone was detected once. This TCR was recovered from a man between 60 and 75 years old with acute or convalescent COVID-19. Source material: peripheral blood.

The CDR3 protein is CASSQGQNYGYTF. CDR3 DNA sequence: TGTGCCAGCAGCCAGGGACAGAACTATGGCTACACCTTC. This chain connects TRBV6-2 or TRBV6-3 to TRBJ1-2, with 7 nucleotides matching TRBD1. This CDR3 region has 13 residues. Germline V gene lookup returns CDR1 MNHEY and CDR2 SVGEGT. V shed 6 bases, J shed 2 bases, and the junction held 3 bases outside the gene matches.